This T cell receptor (beta chain) comes out of a study of T cell changes during pregnancy in multiple sclerosis. Sequenced by immunoSEQ multiplex PCR; TCRdb stores in-frame clones only, minus some. The data contain tens of thousands of clones, less than 95% of them singletons. The CDR3 runs to 17 residues. V lost 3 bases and J lost 1; bases outside the gene matches: 11. The germline V gene encodes CDR1 LNHNV and CDR2 YYDKDF (reference sequence). The rearrangement joins TRBV15 to TRBJ1-1, with 7 bases matching TRBD1. The sample was CD4+ T cells from peripheral blood mononuclear cells, taken in the third trimester of pregnancy. The TCR comes from a female donor with multiple sclerosis, enrolled in a pregnancy study. CDR3 DNA sequence: TGTGCCACCAGCAGGGGATTAAACAGGGGAAGGAACACTGAAGCTTTCTTT. This sequence encodes CATSRGLNRGRNTEAFF.